Detailed here is one T cell receptor beta chain. Its antigen is undetermined. In each case, RNA was isolated and then reverse transcribed into cDNA as the sequencing template. Libraries were prepared by immunoSEQ multiplex PCR; TCRdb keeps only in-frame clonotypes and omits some of them. The sample includes hundreds of thousands of clones, over 60% of them seen just once. Treatment meaning: oral pan-JAK inhibitor, 5-10 mg twice daily. Those with alopecia areata gave lesional scalp punch biopsies and peripheral blood. CDR1 is LNHDA and CDR2 is SQIVND in the germline V gene (reference sequence). V lost 2 bases and J lost 0, with 5 bases in between. The CDR3 spans 15 residues. The data originate from a study of CD8+ T cells in alopecia areata. About the study: Affected scalp percentage gauged treated patients' severity.

Notes on the study in general: Given one nonresponder, whether baseline CD8+ expansion relates to response remains uncertain.

The chain carries TRBV19 and TRBJ2-6, with D tentatively TRBD1 (5 bases). The TCR originated in a human donor with alopecia areata. This material consisted of CD4+ T cells sorted from blood, taken around week 44, from a patient treated with tofacitinib. The CDR3 bases are TGTGCCAGTAGTATACAGGGCTCTGGGGCCAACGTCCTGACTTTC. It translates to CASSIQGSGANVLTF.